This is a list of T cell receptor beta chains from one sample in a study of Japanese encephalitis immunity and Zika vaccine responses. MiXCR, run by TCRdb on the 5' RACE reads, gives a single entry per CDR3 protein. The sample has more than 60 distinct CDR3 sequences. The sequencing here drew on antigen-activated CD4+ T cells from blood, cultured, taken during a Zika inactivated vaccine study. Receptor source: an adult woman who received an inactivated Zika virus vaccine. Both conserved end residues are part of each CDR3. A D gene is named only where the DNA matches it firmly. Clone size is stated in some rows and not others, as once, few, many or a class when expanded.

clone size: NA; J gene: TRBJ2-2; D gene: TRBD2; V gene: TRBV20-1; CDR3 DNA: TGCAGTGCTAGAGATCCAACGGGGGGGCTGGCCGGGGAGCTGTTTTTT; CDR3 protein: CSARDPTGGLAGELFF
clone size: hyperexpanded; J gene: TRBJ2-3; D gene: TRBD2; V gene: TRBV7-2; CDR3 DNA: TGTGCCAGCAGCTTCGGGGGGGCCGTCACAGATACGCAGTATTTT; CDR3 protein: CASSFGGAVTDTQYF
clone size: large; J gene: TRBJ2-5; D gene: NA; V gene: TRBV7-9; CDR3 DNA: TGTGCCAGCAGCGCGACCACAGGGGGGGGAGAGACCCAGTACTTC; CDR3 protein: CASSATTGGGETQYF
clone size: hyperexpanded; J gene: TRBJ2-7; D gene: NA; V gene: TRBV18; CDR3 DNA: TGTGCCAGCTCACGAGGGAGCGCCGGTCGCCTCCGCGAGCAGTACTTC; CDR3 protein: CASSRGSAGRLREQYF
clone size: large; J gene: TRBJ2-7; D gene: NA; V gene: TRBV15; CDR3 DNA: TGTGCCACCAGCAGAGTAGCAGGTGGCGCCTACGAGCAGTACTTC; CDR3 protein: CATSRVAGGAYEQYF
clone size: hyperexpanded; J gene: TRBJ1-5; D gene: TRBD1; V gene: TRBV28; CDR3 DNA: TGTGCCAGCAGTTTTCCCGGGACAGGGGATGTTCAGCCCCAGCATTTT; CDR3 protein: CASSFPGTGDVQPQHF
clone size: few; J gene: TRBJ2-3; D gene: NA; V gene: TRBV11-3; CDR3 DNA: TGTGCCAGCAGTAAAGGCGGGGCAGGGACGGATACGCAGTATTTT; CDR3 protein: CASSKGGAGTDTQYF
clone size: large; J gene: TRBJ1-5; D gene: NA; V gene: TRBV20-1; CDR3 DNA: TGCAGTGCTAGAGAACAGGGCAATCAGCCCCAGCATTTT; CDR3 protein: CSAREQGNQPQHF
clone size: hyperexpanded; J gene: TRBJ1-1; D gene: NA; V gene: TRBV4-3; CDR3 DNA: TGCGCCAGCAGCCAAGTGATGGGGACGGGGAACACTGAAGCTTTCTTT; CDR3 protein: CASSQVMGTGNTEAFF
clone size: NA; J gene: TRBJ1-6; D gene: NA; V gene: TRBV5-6; CDR3 DNA: TGTGCCAGCAGCTTGGAAGGCTCACCCCTCCACTTT; CDR3 protein: CASSLEGSPLHF
clone size: hyperexpanded; J gene: TRBJ1-1; D gene: NA; V gene: TRBV4-3; CDR3 DNA: TGCGCCAGCAGCCAAGGGGGGGGTTTCACTGAAGCTTTCTTT; CDR3 protein: CASSQGGGFTEAFF
clone size: large; J gene: TRBJ1-2; D gene: NA; V gene: TRBV3-2; CDR3 DNA: TGTGCCAGCAGCCAAGAGCCCCTTTTAAGGGGCTATGGCTACACCTTC; CDR3 protein: CASSQEPLLRGYGYTF
clone size: hyperexpanded; J gene: TRBJ2-1; D gene: TRBD2; V gene: TRBV28; CDR3 DNA: TGTGCCAGCAGTTCCCCCTGGACTAGCGGGAACAATGAGCAGTTCTTC; CDR3 protein: CASSSPWTSGNNEQFF